This is a list of T cell receptor beta chains from one sample in a study of shared clonotypes between healthy human individuals. This table comes from immunoSEQ multiplex PCR, and its TCRdb copy is limited to in-frame clones, with some not included. The sample includes 490,000 or so clones, less than 80% of them seen just once. The sequencing sample was made of PBMCs. These receptors all stem from a woman between 35 and 50 years old in good health. Some clones in this sample may be carry-over from other donors' samples. Both conserved end residues are part of each CDR3. Each record gives: D gene, CDR3 length, J gene, V gene, clone size, CDR3 protein, CDR3 DNA. The D gene is left open where the match is weak. Size is stated for part of the rows, as once, few or many counts, or as a class when the clone is expanded.

d_call: -
cdr3_length: 14
j_call: TRBJ1-4
v_call: TRBV5-1
clone_size: -
cdr3_aa: CASRPGHPNEKLFF
cdr3_nt: TGCGCCAGCAGACCGGGACACCCCAATGAAAAACTGTTTTTT

d_call: TRBD1
cdr3_length: 15
j_call: TRBJ1-2
v_call: TRBV10-3
clone_size: -
cdr3_aa: CAITSTGGNNYGYTF
cdr3_nt: TGTGCCATCACCTCGACAGGGGGGAATAACTATGGCTACACCTTC

d_call: -
cdr3_length: 14
j_call: TRBJ2-1
v_call: TRBV6-1
clone_size: once
cdr3_aa: CASHQSSPHNEQFF
cdr3_nt: TGTGCCAGCCACCAAAGTTCCCCACACAATGAGCAGTTCTTC

d_call: TRBD2
cdr3_length: 19
j_call: TRBJ2-3
v_call: TRBV4-2
clone_size: once
cdr3_aa: CASSQEGTSGSADTDTQYF
cdr3_nt: TGTGCCAGCAGCCAAGAAGGAACTAGCGGGAGTGCCGACACAGATACGCAGTATTTT

d_call: -
cdr3_length: 11
j_call: TRBJ2-7
v_call: TRBV10-1
clone_size: once
cdr3_aa: CATKGLYEQYF
cdr3_nt: TGCGCCACCAAAGGACTATACGAGCAGTACTTC

d_call: -
cdr3_length: 15
j_call: TRBJ1-5
v_call: TRBV5-6
clone_size: -
cdr3_aa: CASSSSVGGNQPQHF
cdr3_nt: TGTGCCAGCAGTTCATCGGTCGGGGGGAATCAGCCCCAGCATTTT

d_call: -
cdr3_length: 13
j_call: TRBJ1-4
v_call: TRBV30
clone_size: -
cdr3_aa: CAWGNLLGEKLFF
cdr3_nt: TGTGCCTGGGGAAACCTTCTCGGGGAAAAACTGTTTTTT

d_call: -
cdr3_length: 16
j_call: TRBJ1-2
v_call: TRBV2
clone_size: -
cdr3_aa: CASSPQGTASNYGYTF
cdr3_nt: TGTGCCAGCAGTCCCCAGGGGACGGCCTCTAACTATGGCTACACCTTC

d_call: TRBD2
cdr3_length: 22
j_call: TRBJ2-5
v_call: TRBV4-1
clone_size: -
cdr3_aa: CASSQGGPRLASLHKQQETQYF
cdr3_nt: TGCGCCAGCAGCCAAGGGGGCCCCAGACTAGCTTCGCTACACAAGCAACAAGAGACCCAGTACTTC

d_call: TRBD2
cdr3_length: 16
j_call: TRBJ2-2
v_call: TRBV5-4
clone_size: -
cdr3_aa: CASSLDPGTSSGELFF
cdr3_nt: TGTGCCAGCAGCTTGGATCCCGGGACTAGCTCCGGGGAGCTGTTTTTT

d_call: -
cdr3_length: 12
j_call: TRBJ2-7
v_call: TRBV30
clone_size: few
cdr3_aa: CAWSGGGYEQYF
cdr3_nt: TGTGCCTGGAGTGGGGGCGGTTACGAGCAGTACTTC

d_call: TRBD1
cdr3_length: 15
j_call: TRBJ2-7
v_call: TRBV7-2
clone_size: -
cdr3_aa: CASSLGGRTGSQQYF
cdr3_nt: TGTGCCAGCAGCTTAGGGGGTAGGACAGGTTCCCAGCAGTACTTC

d_call: TRBD2
cdr3_length: 15
j_call: TRBJ2-1
v_call: TRBV18
clone_size: -
cdr3_aa: CASSPPGGAYNEQFF
cdr3_nt: TGTGCCAGCTCACCACCGGGGGGGGCCTACAATGAGCAGTTCTTC

d_call: -
cdr3_length: 14
j_call: TRBJ2-7
v_call: TRBV28
clone_size: -
cdr3_aa: CASSPQGKSGEQYF
cdr3_nt: TGTGCCAGCTCACCACAGGGAAAATCTGGAGAGCAGTACTTC

d_call: TRBD1
cdr3_length: 15
j_call: TRBJ1-6
v_call: TRBV7-9
clone_size: -
cdr3_aa: CASSPGTGNNSPLHF
cdr3_nt: TGTGCCAGCAGCCCTGGGACAGGGAATAATTCACCCCTCCACTTT

d_call: -
cdr3_length: 16
j_call: TRBJ1-2
v_call: TRBV4-1
clone_size: -
cdr3_aa: CASSPRQTEGDYGYTF
cdr3_nt: TGCGCCAGCAGCCCGCGACAGACCGAAGGTGACTATGGCTACACCTTC